This TCR beta chain was recovered during a study of CD8+ T cells in alopecia areata. Study-level results: Sequencing of scalp samples also includes resident alphabeta T cells from normal skin. On tofacitinib, scalp and blood still held many of the expanded lesional clones.

The CDR3 loop spans 15 amino acids. Trimming at V came to 6 bases and at J to 9 bases, leaving 12 bases not matched to a gene. The germline V gene has CDR1 SGHAT and CDR2 FQNNGV. Treatment defined: oral pan-JAK inhibitor, 5-10 mg twice daily. PBMCs yielded sorted CD4+ and CD8+ T cells. RNA was isolated and reverse transcribed to cDNA, the sequencing template. The protocol was immunoSEQ multiplex PCR, while the TCRdb copy is restricted to in-frame clones and leaves out a portion. The sample carries more than 200,000 clones, around 43% recorded once. Points on this clone: Its antigen remains unidentified.

The starting material was CD4+ T cells sorted from blood, obtained at approximately week 39, from a patient treated with tofacitinib. V gene TRBV11-2 combines with J gene TRBJ2-1; 9 bases align to TRBD2. This TCR came from a human donor with alopecia areata. The DNA of the CDR3 is TGTGCCAGCAGACAGACGGCTAGCGGGACAGCTGAGCAGTTCTTC. Its protein is CASRQTASGTAEQFF.